The 24 T cell receptor beta chains below all came from one sample that was sequenced in a study of cytomegalovirus exposure and HLA in healthy donors. PCR employed 60 Vbeta and 13 Jbeta primers. Clones were sequenced by immunoSEQ multiplex PCR, and TCRdb holds only the in-frame ones, with some missing. Here the sample spans about 150,000 clones, 60% to 75% being singletons. Sequencing used PBMCs. These receptors were collected from a man aged 18 to 29 in good health and CMV-seronegative.

This clone has only one observation. The chain links TRBV12-5 to TRBJ2-5; 12 bases map to TRBD2. V was clipped by 1 base and J by 4 bases; unmatched bases: 1. This CDR3 is built from 15 residues. Germline CDR1 reads LGHNT; CDR2 reads FRNRAP. CDR3 DNA sequence: TGTGCTAGTGGTTTGGGACTAGCGGGGGTAGAGACCCAGTACTTC. Translating it yields CASGLGLAGVETQYF.

The chain couples TRBV6-1 to TRBJ2-7; weak D call: TRBD1 (6 bases). CDR1 is MNHNS and CDR2 is SASEGT in the germline V gene. The CDR3 loop spans 13 amino acids. The ends were cut back, 2 bases at V and 6 bases at J, with 11 bases in the middle. The CDR3 DNA reads TGTGCCAGCAGTGAAATGGGGGCGGTCGAGCAGTACGTC. Amino acids: CASSEMGAVEQYV.

This chain connects TRBV2 to TRBJ1-1; 9 bases map to TRBD1. Unmatched junction bases numbered 8, after V lost 11 bases and J lost 1 base. This CDR3 is built from 14 residues. From germline, CDR1 is SNHLY and CDR2 FYNNEI. CDR3 amino acids: CAWGQGLWNTEAFF. The CDR3 DNA is TGTGCCTGGGGACAGGGCCTTTGGAACACTGAAGCTTTCTTT.

The table lists this clone with a count of one. The chain employs TRBV6-6 and TRBJ2-1, with 10 positions matching TRBD1. The CDR3 covers 15 residues. The germline V gene encodes CDR1 MNHNY and CDR2 SVGAGI (reference sequence). The V gene end was trimmed by 8 bases and the J gene end by 2 bases; junction bases not matched to a gene: 6. CDR3 amino acids: CASLPTGGTYNEQFF. The CDR3 DNA is TGTGCCAGCCTACCGACAGGGGGCACCTACAATGAGCAGTTCTTC.

The chain has TRBV30 and TRBJ2-7; 9 bases are shared with TRBD1. V lost 0 bases to trimming and J lost 5 bases; unmatched junction nucleotides: 5. This CDR3 has 14 residues. Germline assignment: CDR1 GTSNPN and CDR2 SVGIG (reference sequence). This CDR3 reads CAWSVGTGMHEQYF. The CDR3 DNA reads as TGTGCCTGGAGTGTAGGGACAGGGATGCACGAGCAGTACTTC. Full variable domain (remainder filled in from reference TRBV30 and TRBJ2-7): SQTIHQWPATLVQPVGSPLSLECTVEGTSNPNLYWYRQAAGRGLQLLFYSVGIGQISSEVPQNLSASRPQDRQFILSSKKLLLSDSGFYLCAWSVGTGMHEQYFGPGTRLTVT.

In this sample, this clone turned up a few times. The V gene is TRBV6-4, the J gene TRBJ2-2; 10 nucleotides agree with TRBD2. Germline assignment: CDR1 MRHNA and CDR2 SNTAGT. Unmatched junction bases numbered 1, after V lost 0 bases and J lost 6 bases. This CDR3 has 15 amino acids. The DNA of the CDR3 is TGTGCCAGCAGTGACTCGAGCGGGGGGGCCGGGGAGCTGTTTTTT. Protein product: CASSDSSGGAGELFF.

V and J are TRBV4-3 and TRBJ1-3, with D maybe TRBD1 (6 bases). The germline gives CDR1 LGHNA, CDR2 YSLEER. Deletions cut 4 bases from V and 1 base from J, with 14 bases between. The CDR3 runs 16 residues. This chain's CDR3 is CASSLDSLVSGNTIYF. CDR3 DNA sequence: TGCGCCAGCAGCCTGGACAGCCTTGTTTCTGGAAACACCATATATTTT.

This clone was recorded only once. Germline and junction disagree at one end, which may indicate a read error. The chain has TRBV7-9 and TRBJ2-1; maybe TRBD1 (5 bases). Per the germline V gene, CDR1 is SEHNR and CDR2 is FQNEAQ (reference sequence). The CDR3 sequence is 15 residues long. The CDR3: CASSYGQSIYDEQFF. The CDR3 region has the DNA TGTGCCAGCAGTTACGGACAATCCATCTACGATGAGCAGTTCTTC.

The chain employs TRBV28 and TRBJ1-5; D is undetermined. CDR3 length: 14 residues. V was shortened by 2 bases and J by 0 bases, with 5 bases between the two germline ends. Germline loops: CDR1 MDHEN, CDR2 SYDVKM. The CDR3 here is CASSLVYSNQPQHF. The CDR3 region has the DNA TGTGCCAGCAGTTTAGTCTATAGCAATCAGCCCCAGCATTTT.

The chain joins TRBV5-6 to TRBJ1-4; D remains unclear. Trimming removed 4 bases from V and 2 bases from J, with 9 bases in between. In germline, CDR1 is SGHDT, CDR2 YYEEEE. The CDR3 runs 14 residues. The CDR3 DNA reads TGTGCCAGCAGCCCCCGGAGGACTAATGAAAAACTGTTTTTT. This sequence encodes CASSPRRTNEKLFF.

The CDR3 bases are TGTGCCAGCAGTCAACAGGGGGCCATCCTCCGAGGGCAGTACTTC. This sequence encodes CASSQQGAILRGQYF. The J gene is TRBJ2-7, the V gene TRBV6-5; TRBD1 aligns across 9 bases. Germline CDR1 reads MNHEY; CDR2 reads SVGAGI. Unmatched junction bases numbered 14, after V lost 5 bases and J lost 9 bases. CDR3 length: 15 amino acids.

Here the CDR3 reads CASSLRSGEETQYF. The CDR3 coding sequence is TGTGCCAGCAGCTTACGGAGCGGGGAAGAGACCCAGTACTTC. The genes are TRBV7-8 and TRBJ2-5, with 7 nucleotides matching TRBD2. The CDR3 covers 14 residues. V lost 2 bases, J lost 3 bases, and 3 bases stayed unmatched. Germline-derived CDR1 and CDR2 are SGHVS and FQNEAQ.

This chain joins TRBV27 and TRBJ1-2; 7 bases align to TRBD1. The V segment lost 6 bases and the J segment 0 bases; nucleotides outside the gene matches: 10. The germline V gene has CDR1 MNHEY and CDR2 SMNVEV (reference sequence). The CDR3 spans 16 residues. The CDR3 DNA is TGTGCCAGCAGGGGGGGTTCCGGGACAGCTAACTATGGCTACACCTTC. This sequence encodes CASRGGSGTANYGYTF.

The V call is TRBV19, the J call TRBJ1-6, with D tentatively TRBD1 (6 bases). V was pared by 4 bases and J by 8 bases, with 12 bases between. The germline CDR1 and CDR2 sequences are LNHDA and SQIVND (reference sequence). CDR3 length: 14 amino acids. CDR3 in amino acids: CASSNWQGYSPLHF. The DNA of the CDR3 is TGTGCCAGTAGTAACTGGCAGGGGTATTCACCCCTCCACTTT.

CDR3 amino acids: CASRPLRGKAFF. CDR3 nucleotides: TGTGCCAGCAGACCCCTTCGGGGGAAAGCTTTCTTT. The chain carries TRBV6-5 and TRBJ1-1, with D perhaps matching TRBD1 (5 bases). Trimming took 6 bases from V and 9 from J, leaving 14 bases between them. Germline values: CDR1 MNHEY, CDR2 SVGAGI. The CDR3 is 12 residues long.

This clone appeared a single time. The genes are TRBV4-1 and TRBJ1-1, with D perhaps TRBD1 (5 bases). With 1 base removed from V and 1 base from J, the gap between germline ends came to 7 bases. The germline gives CDR1 MGHRA, CDR2 YSYEKL. The CDR3 totals 14 residues. In DNA form, the CDR3 reads TGCGCCAGCAGCCAAGTCGGGGGGAACACTGAAGCTTTCTTT. Its translation is CASSQVGGNTEAFF.

This chain uses TRBV5-1 with TRBJ1-5, with 9 bases identical to TRBD1. V gave up 0 bases and J gave up 7 bases; unmatched junction bases: 5. The CDR3 contains 15 residues. Germline loops: CDR1 SGHRS, CDR2 YFSETQ. The CDR3 DNA sequence: TGCGCCAGCAGCTTGGAAGGGACAGGGAACCAGCCCCAGCATTTT. Translating it yields CASSLEGTGNQPQHF.

Concerning this clone: The sample carries other DNA sequences with the same CDR3. The chain's CDR3 is CASSPSRSTDTQYF. CDR3 in DNA: TGTGCCAGCTCACCGTCGAGAAGCACAGATACGCAGTATTTT. The rearrangement uses TRBV18 and TRBJ2-3; D call uncertain. CDR1 and CDR2 from the germline V gene are KGHSH and LQKENI. The CDR3 is made up of 14 amino acids. The germline V and J ends were trimmed by 3 bases and 0 bases, with 7 bases remaining between them. Using reference TRBV18 and TRBJ2-3 for the parts outside the CDR3, the full variable domain is NAGVMQNPRHLVRRRGQEARLRCSPMKGHSHVYWYRQLPEEGLKFMVYLQKENIIDESGMPKERFSAEFPKEGPSILRIQQVVRGDSAAYFCASSPSRSTDTQYFGPGTRLTVL.

The V call is TRBV4-2, the J call TRBJ2-1; D possibly corresponds to TRBD1 (7 bases). Germline V gives CDR1 LGHNA, CDR2 YNFKEQ. This CDR3 region has 17 residues. The germline V and J ends were trimmed by 5 bases and 9 bases, with 26 bases remaining between them. In DNA form, the CDR3 reads TGTGCCAGCAGCAAACTAGACAGGGTTGACACAGCGGGTGAGCAGTTCTTC. Protein product: CASSKLDRVDTAGEQFF.

This clone appeared once. The J gene is TRBJ2-5, the V gene TRBV2; D perhaps matches TRBD1 (7 bases). CDR3 length equals 14 residues. Per germline, CDR1 SNHLY and CDR2 FYNNEI. V was trimmed by 5 bases and J by 7 bases, leaving 17 bases between them. The CDR3 DNA reads as TGTGCCAGCAGTTCCAGACAGGGCGGGGTGACCCAGTACTTC. Amino acids: CASSSRQGGVTQYF.

The J gene is TRBJ1-5, the V gene TRBV2; possible D gene TRBD1, 5 bases. Germline CDR1 is SNHLY and CDR2 is FYNNEI. Deletions cut 6 bases from V and 2 bases from J, with 14 bases between. The CDR3 spans 15 residues. CDR3: CASRTDSLGNQPQHF. The CDR3 region has the DNA TGTGCCAGCAGGACCGACAGTCTGGGCAATCAGCCCCAGCATTTT. The complete variable domain, with remaining parts taken from reference TRBV2 and TRBJ1-5, reads EPEVTQTPSHQVTQMGQEVILRCVPISNHLYFYWYRQILGQKVEFLVSFYNNEISEKSEIFDDQFSVERPDGSNFTLKIRSTKLEDSAMYFCASRTDSLGNQPQHFGDGTRLSIL.

This rearrangement joins TRBV28 to TRBJ1-4, with TRBD1 matching 8 bases. The CDR3 covers 14 residues. Trimming at V came to 4 bases and at J to 7 bases, leaving 5 bases not matched to a gene. The V gene's germline CDR1 is MDHEN and CDR2 SYDVKM. CDR3 nucleotide sequence: TGTGCCAGCAGTTCGACAGGGGAAAGTGAAAAACTGTTTTTT. Its translation is CASSSTGESEKLFF. The whole variable domain, remainder taken from reference TRBV28 and TRBJ1-4, is DVKVTQSSRYLVKRTGEKVFLECVQDMDHENMFWYRQDPGLGLRLIYFSYDVKMKEKGDIPEGYSVSREKKERFSLILESASTNQTSMYLCASSSTGESEKLFFGSGTQLSVL.

The rearrangement joins TRBV28 to TRBJ1-1, with D possibly matching TRBD1 (5 bases). V was shortened by 7 bases and J by 5 bases, with 11 bases between the two germline ends. The V gene's germline CDR1 is MDHEN and CDR2 SYDVKM. This CDR3 spans 12 amino acids. The DNA for the CDR3 is TGTGCCAGCACTAGGGGTGGGACTGAAGCTTTCTTT. Its protein is CASTRGGTEAFF.

This chain joins TRBV4-3 and TRBJ2-5, with unresolved D. The CDR3 length is 16 residues. CDR1 and CDR2 from the germline V gene are LGHNA and YSLEER. V was cut by 1 base and J by 5 bases, with 17 bases left in between. The CDR3 protein is CASSQVYIKRSETQYF. The CDR3 DNA is TGCGCCAGCAGCCAAGTTTATATTAAGAGGAGCGAGACCCAGTACTTC.